A single sample is the source of the 24 T cell receptor beta chains below, sequenced in a study of OX40 agonist ivuxolimab in advanced cancers. Clones were sequenced by immunoSEQ multiplex PCR, and TCRdb holds only the in-frame ones, with some missing. In the table there are 65,000 to 90,000 clones, approximately 80% of which are singletons. This specimen consisted of CD4+ or CD8+ T cells sorted from blood, obtained in a trial of the OX40 agonist ivuxolimab. The receptor set was obtained from an adult with an advanced solid tumor such as melanoma, head and neck, liver or kidney cancer.

The CDR3 DNA follows: TGTGCCAGCAGCCCTAGACAGGGGGCGTCCGAGCAGTACTTC. Its translation is CASSPRQGASEQYF. This chain links TRBV7-2 with TRBJ2-7, with TRBD1 matching over 10 bases. The CDR3 contains 14 residues. Looked up from germline, CDR1 is SGHTA and CDR2 is FQGNSA. The J segment lost 6 bases and the V segment lost 5 bases, leaving 7 bases of the junction unmatched.

A few counts support this clone. The V gene is TRBV18, the J gene TRBJ1-5; D unresolved. Trimming took 6 bases from V and 2 from J, leaving 14 bases between them. The CDR3 is made up of 15 amino acids. CDR1 is KGHSH, CDR2 LQKENI, per germline. The chain's CDR3 is CASSPTADGNQPQHF. The CDR3 bases are TGTGCCAGCTCCCCGACGGCAGATGGCAATCAGCCCCAGCATTTT.

This clone appeared a single time. The V gene is TRBV28, the J gene TRBJ1-2; TRBD1 might be the D (5 bases). With 8 bases removed from V and 1 base from J, the gap between germline ends came to 11 bases. CDR1 and CDR2 from the germline V gene are MDHEN and SYDVKM. The CDR3 is 13 amino acids. CDR3 amino acids: CASVQGSNYGYTF. Here the CDR3 DNA reads TGTGCCAGCGTTCAGGGCAGTAACTATGGCTACACCTTC.

Notes on this clone: The junction departs from germline at one end; a sequencing error may be responsible. This chain links TRBV7-2 with TRBJ1-5; tentatively, D is TRBD1 (5 bases). The V gene's germline CDR1 is SGHTA and CDR2 FQGNSA. The CDR3 loop spans 15 amino acids. The CDR3: CASSQVLDSYQPQHF. CDR3 nucleotides: TGCGCCAGCAGCCAAGTATTAGACAGCTATCAGCCCCAGCATTTT.

In this sample, this clone turned up once. The V and J genes are TRBV12-5 and TRBJ2-2, with 8 bases aligning to TRBD1. The CDR3 runs to 16 residues. Germline lookup yields CDR1 LGHNT and CDR2 FRNRAP. The junction had 11 bases not matched to a gene; V was cut back by 6 bases and J by 5 bases. The CDR3 is CASGLSGTGGTGELFF. The CDR3 coding sequence is TGTGCTAGTGGCCTATCCGGGACAGGAGGTACCGGGGAGCTGTTTTTT.

The chain carries TRBV4-2 and TRBJ1-2; TRBD1 might be the D (5 bases). Germline V lookup: CDR1 LGHNA, CDR2 YNFKEQ. V shed 4 bases and J shed 1 base, with 16 bases lying between them. The CDR3 consists of 16 residues. The DNA of the CDR3 is TGTGCCAGCAGCCGAGGGGCCCGGGGAGATAACTATGGCTACACCTTC. Its protein product is CASSRGARGDNYGYTF.

This chain joins TRBV15 and TRBJ1-2, with TRBD1 matching over 9 bases. Germline lookup yields CDR1 LNHNV and CDR2 YYDKDF (reference sequence). After removal of 3 bases from V and 7 bases from J, the junction contained 6 bases not matched to a gene. The CDR3 sequence is 14 residues long. CDR3 DNA: TGTGCCACCAGCAGGGATTCGACAGGGGGTGGCTACACCTTC. It translates to CATSRDSTGGGYTF.

This clone was recorded a few times. The chain carries TRBV4-3 and TRBJ1-6, with 8 bases matching TRBD1. V shed 0 bases, J shed 7 bases, and the junction held 8 bases outside the gene matches. Germline V gene data show CDR1 as LGHNA and CDR2 as YSLEER. The CDR3 has 17 amino acids. The CDR3 nucleotides are TGCGCCAGCAGCCAAGATCTCTGGACAGGGAAGAATTCACCCCTCCACTTT. Protein sequence: CASSQDLWTGKNSPLHF.

This sequence joins TRBV7-9 and TRBJ2-1, with D tentatively TRBD2 (5 bases). The CDR3 consists of 14 residues. Trimming left V 3 bases short and J 5 bases short, with 11 bases between. The germline V gene encodes CDR1 SEHNR and CDR2 FQNEAQ (reference sequence). The CDR3 protein is CASSFGINDNEQFF. CDR3 coding DNA: TGTGCCAGCAGCTTCGGGATAAACGACAATGAGCAGTTCTTC.

V is TRBV19 and J is TRBJ2-2; maybe TRBD2 (5 bases). The germline CDR1 and CDR2 sequences are LNHDA and SQIVND (reference sequence). The CDR3 loop spans 14 amino acids. The V end lost 7 bases, the J end lost 3 bases, and 12 bases lay between the germline ends. This chain's CDR3 is CASNKRVDTGELFF. In nucleotides, the CDR3 is TGTGCCAGTAATAAGAGGGTGGACACCGGGGAGCTGTTTTTT.

Of note for this clone: Other DNA variants within this sample encode the same CDR3. The genes are TRBV2 and TRBJ2-2, with 8 bases fitting TRBD2. J gave up 5 bases and V 6 bases, and 5 bases lay outside the gene matches. Looked up from germline, CDR1 is SNHLY and CDR2 is FYNNEI. The CDR3 totals 14 residues. The CDR3 protein is CASSRGGLTGELFF. The DNA for the CDR3 is TGTGCCAGCAGCCGCGGGGGGTTAACCGGGGAGCTGTTTTTT.

The rearrangement joins TRBV7-6 to TRBJ2-5, with D perhaps TRBD2 (5 bases). Trimming took 3 bases from V and 5 from J, leaving 10 bases between them. Germline values: CDR1 SGHVS, CDR2 FNYEAQ. The CDR3 contains 13 residues. CDR3 sequence (DNA): TGTGCCAGCAGCTTCGAGTGGGAGGAGACCCAGTACTTC. Protein product: CASSFEWEETQYF.

This chain connects TRBV7-2 to TRBJ2-7; D might be TRBD2 (6 bases). Germline CDR1 and CDR2: SGHTA and FQGNSA. The V end lost 1 base, the J end lost 0 bases, and 13 bases lay between the germline ends. CDR3 length equals 16 residues. CDR3 sequence (DNA): TGTGCCAGCAGCTTAGTCGGGGGACTTGCCTCCTACGAGCAGTACTTC. Its translation: CASSLVGGLASYEQYF.

The chain employs TRBV5-1 and TRBJ2-2, with no clear D. CDR3 length: 14 residues. Germline V gene sequence: CDR1 SGHRS, CDR2 YFSETQ. V was clipped by 1 base and J by 8 bases, with 12 bases between them. The CDR3, as DNA: TGCGCCAGCAGCTTGCCAAGTTCCGGAGGGGAGCTGTTTTTT. Amino acid sequence: CASSLPSSGGELFF.

The rearrangement uses TRBV4-1 and TRBJ1-3, with D possibly being TRBD1 (5 bases). This CDR3 region has 16 residues. The V and J ends lost 0 bases and 3 bases respectively, with 12 bases between them. Germline V gene data show CDR1 as MGHRA and CDR2 as YSYEKL. CDR3 coding DNA: TGCGCCAGCAGCCAAGATCCGGGGGAATATGGAAACACCATATATTTT. It specifies CASSQDPGEYGNTIYF.

The V and J genes are TRBV27 and TRBJ2-4; TRBD2 might be the D (6 bases). Germline CDR1 is MNHEY and CDR2 is SMNVEV (reference sequence). V was shortened by 10 bases and J by 2 bases, with 21 bases between the two germline ends. The CDR3 extends over 16 amino acids. The CDR3 sequence is CATGDWSFGSKNIQYF. CDR3 nucleotides: TGTGCCACCGGGGACTGGTCCTTCGGATCCAAAAACATTCAGTACTTC.

V usage is TRBV15 and J usage is TRBJ1-1, with 9 bases aligning to TRBD1. CDR3 size: 14 residues. The junction had 3 bases not matched to a gene; V was cut back by 4 bases and J by 3 bases. Germline CDR1 is LNHNV and CDR2 is YYDKDF (reference sequence). The CDR3 spells CATSNRDRDTEAFF. The CDR3 DNA follows: TGTGCCACCAGCAACCGGGACAGGGACACTGAAGCTTTCTTT.

The chain combines TRBV6-1 with TRBJ2-3; D assignment may be TRBD1 or TRBD2 (5 bases each). The V end was cut by 7 bases, the J end by 4 bases, with 12 bases between. The CDR3 runs to 13 residues. Germline CDR1 MNHNS, CDR2 SASEGT. CDR3: CASTRDLADTQYF. In DNA form, the CDR3 reads TGTGCCAGCACTCGGGACCTGGCAGATACGCAGTATTTT.

This CDR3 reads CASKFRGYEQYF. CDR3 DNA sequence: TGTGCCAGCAAATTTCGGGGTTACGAGCAGTACTTC. V and J are TRBV6-1 and TRBJ2-5; a possible D gene is TRBD2 (5 bases). Near its end, the DNA agrees better with TRBJ2-7, so the J call may be wrong. The CDR3 has 12 residues. CDR1 is MNHNS, CDR2 SASEGT, per germline.

This chain links TRBV7-8 with TRBJ2-1; 15 bases line up with TRBD2. V dropped 4 bases and J dropped 10; count of bases not matched to a gene: 8. This CDR3 has 16 residues. CDR1 and CDR2 from the germline V gene are SGHVS and FQNEAQ. The CDR3 sequence is CASSSRTSGGVREQFF. The CDR3 DNA reads TGTGCCAGCAGCTCACGGACTAGCGGGGGGGTTAGAGAGCAGTTCTTC.

The chain uses TRBV6-4 and TRBJ2-5; D unclear. The CDR3 runs to 11 residues. CDR1 MRHNA and CDR2 SNTAGT come from the germline V gene. Trimming removed 7 bases at V and 0 bases at J, with 3 bases between. In DNA form, the CDR3 reads TGTGCCAGCACAAACCAAGAGACCCAGTACTTC. Protein sequence: CASTNQETQYF.

The CDR3 DNA reads as TGTGCCAGCAGAGGGGGCGACAGGGGGCGATTTCAGGACACTGAAGCTTTCTTT. Translation gives CASRGGDRGRFQDTEAFF. The rearrangement links TRBV5-5 to TRBJ1-1, with TRBD1 matching over 10 bases. J lost 3 bases, V lost 5 bases, and 16 bases had no gene match. Germline V lookup: CDR1 SGHKS, CDR2 YYEKEE (reference sequence). This CDR3 contains 18 residues.

The V gene is TRBV12-5, the J gene TRBJ1-5, with unresolved D. The germline V gene encodes CDR1 LGHNT and CDR2 FRNRAP. The CDR3 totals 12 residues. V was shortened by 2 bases and J by 3 bases, with 2 bases between the two germline ends. The CDR3 region has the DNA TGTGCTAGTGGTTTGCTCAATCAGCCCCAGCATTTT. This translates into CASGLLNQPQHF.

The CDR3 coding sequence is TGTGCCTGGACAGGGGGCGGGGATGAGCAGTTCTTC. Translating gives CAWTGGGDEQFF. The chain carries TRBV30 and TRBJ2-1; 8 nucleotides align to TRBD1. The CDR3 has 12 amino acids. CDR1 is GTSNPN and CDR2 is SVGIG in the germline V gene (reference sequence). V was pared by 4 bases and J by 8 bases, with 4 bases of the junction left unmatched.